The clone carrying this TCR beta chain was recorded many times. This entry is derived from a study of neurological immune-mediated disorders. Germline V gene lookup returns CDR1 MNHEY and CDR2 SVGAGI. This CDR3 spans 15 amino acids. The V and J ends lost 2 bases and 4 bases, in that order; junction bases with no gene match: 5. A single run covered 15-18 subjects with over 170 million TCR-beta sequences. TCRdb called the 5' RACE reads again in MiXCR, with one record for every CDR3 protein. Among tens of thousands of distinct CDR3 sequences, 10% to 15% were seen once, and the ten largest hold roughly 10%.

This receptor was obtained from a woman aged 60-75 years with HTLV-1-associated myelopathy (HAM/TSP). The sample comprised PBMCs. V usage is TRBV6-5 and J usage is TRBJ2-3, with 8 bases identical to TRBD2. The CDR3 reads CASSYSGSIADTQYF. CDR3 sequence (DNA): TGTGCCAGCAGTTACAGCGGGAGTATCGCAGATACGCAGTATTTT.